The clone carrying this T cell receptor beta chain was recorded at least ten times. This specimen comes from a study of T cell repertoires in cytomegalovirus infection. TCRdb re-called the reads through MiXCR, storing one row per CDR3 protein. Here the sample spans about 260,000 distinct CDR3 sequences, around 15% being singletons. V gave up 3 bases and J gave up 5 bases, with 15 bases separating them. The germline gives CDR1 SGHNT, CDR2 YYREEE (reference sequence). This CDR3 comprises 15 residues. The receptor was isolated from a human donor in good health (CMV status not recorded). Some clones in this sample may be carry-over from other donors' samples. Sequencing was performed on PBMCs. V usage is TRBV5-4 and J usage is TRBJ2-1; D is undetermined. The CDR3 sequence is CASSSPPGPDNEQFF. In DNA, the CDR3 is TGTGCCAGCAGCTCTCCCCCAGGACCCGACAATGAGCAGTTCTTC.